This TCR beta chain was identified in a study of spatial heterogeneity in lung cancer. Overall study: Consistent detection of more beta-chain than alpha-chain sequences was observed. Raw reads contained each unique TCR and UMI combination more than ten times on average.

This clonotype was picked up many times. Time point described: sample taken at primary tumor resection. Unsorted whole RNA of tumor, nontumor lung or frozen PBMC was sequenced. TCRdb called the 5' RACE reads again in MiXCR, with one record for every CDR3 protein. This repertoire shows some 100,000 distinct CDR3 sequences, about 12% found once; its top ten account for roughly 41%. There are 12 residues in the CDR3. The V gene's germline CDR1 is MNHEY and CDR2 SMNVEV (reference sequence). The ends were cut back, 6 bases at V and 2 bases at J, with 4 bases in the middle. The clonotype was recovered from a male donor with early-stage non-small cell lung cancer. This sample comprised PBMCs, obtained at surgery. The chain has TRBV27 and TRBJ2-2; D unclear. Here the CDR3 reads CASSANTGELFF. The CDR3 bases are TGTGCCAGCAGCGCTAACACCGGGGAGCTGTTTTTT.